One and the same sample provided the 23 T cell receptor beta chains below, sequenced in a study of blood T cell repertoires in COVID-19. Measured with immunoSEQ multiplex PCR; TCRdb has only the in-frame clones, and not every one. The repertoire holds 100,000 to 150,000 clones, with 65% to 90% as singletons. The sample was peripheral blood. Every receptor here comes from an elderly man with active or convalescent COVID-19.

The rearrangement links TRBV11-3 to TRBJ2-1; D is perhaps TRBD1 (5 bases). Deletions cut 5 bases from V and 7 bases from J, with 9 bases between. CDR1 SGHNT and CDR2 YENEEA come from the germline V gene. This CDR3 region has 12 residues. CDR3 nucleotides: TGTGCCAGCAGCCCAGACAGTAATGAGCAGTTCTTC. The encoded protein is CASSPDSNEQFF.

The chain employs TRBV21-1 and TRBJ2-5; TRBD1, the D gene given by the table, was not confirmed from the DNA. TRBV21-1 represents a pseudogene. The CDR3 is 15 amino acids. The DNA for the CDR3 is TGTGCCAGCAGCAAAGTGGTCAGGGCCCAAGAGACCCAGTACTTC. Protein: CASSKVVRAQETQYF.

As DNA, the CDR3 is TGTGCCAGCAGCTCTCACAAGGGACAGGGGTCCTACGAGCAGTACTTC. Translation gives CASSSHKGQGSYEQYF. The rearrangement links TRBV7-2 to TRBJ2-7; TRBD1 matches at 10 bases. V was pared by 4 bases and J by 1 base, with 7 bases of the junction left unmatched. This CDR3 is built from 16 residues. Germline V gene sequence: CDR1 SGHTA, CDR2 FQGNSA.

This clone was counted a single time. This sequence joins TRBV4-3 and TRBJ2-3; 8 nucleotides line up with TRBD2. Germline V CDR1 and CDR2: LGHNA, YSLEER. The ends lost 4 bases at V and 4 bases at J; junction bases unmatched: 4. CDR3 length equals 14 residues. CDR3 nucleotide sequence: TGCGCCAGCAGCCTGAGCGGGAGCGCAGATACGCAGTATTTT. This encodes CASSLSGSADTQYF.

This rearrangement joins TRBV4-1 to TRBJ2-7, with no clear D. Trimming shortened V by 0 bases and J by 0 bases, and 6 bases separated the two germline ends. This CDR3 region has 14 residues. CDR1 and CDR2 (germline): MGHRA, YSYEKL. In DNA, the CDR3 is TGCGCCAGCAGCCAAGATCGCAGCTCCTACGAGCAGTACTTC. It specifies CASSQDRSSYEQYF.

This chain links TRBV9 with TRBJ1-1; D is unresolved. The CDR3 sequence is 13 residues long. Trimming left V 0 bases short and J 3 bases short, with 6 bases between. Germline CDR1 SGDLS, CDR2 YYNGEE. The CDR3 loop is CASSVDFDTEAFF. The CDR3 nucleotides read TGTGCCAGCAGCGTAGACTTCGACACTGAAGCTTTCTTT.

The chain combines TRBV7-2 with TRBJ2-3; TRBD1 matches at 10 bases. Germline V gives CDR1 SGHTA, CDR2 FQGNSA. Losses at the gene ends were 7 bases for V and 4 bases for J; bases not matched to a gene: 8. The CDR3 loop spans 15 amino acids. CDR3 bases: TGTGCCAGCACACGGGGGGGACAGGGGCCAGATACGCAGTATTTT. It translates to CASTRGGQGPDTQYF.

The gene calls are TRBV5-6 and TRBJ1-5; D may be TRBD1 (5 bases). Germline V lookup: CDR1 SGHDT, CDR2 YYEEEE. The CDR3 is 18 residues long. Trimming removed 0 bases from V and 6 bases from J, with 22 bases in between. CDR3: CASSLGGLGGVHGQPQHF. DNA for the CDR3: TGTGCCAGCAGCTTGGGGGGCCTCGGAGGGGTTCATGGTCAGCCCCAGCATTTT.

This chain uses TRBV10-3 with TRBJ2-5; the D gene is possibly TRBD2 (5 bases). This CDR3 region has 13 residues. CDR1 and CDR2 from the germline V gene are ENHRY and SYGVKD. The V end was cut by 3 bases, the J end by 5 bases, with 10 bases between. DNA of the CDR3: TGTGCCATCAGTGAACGGGCGGGTGAGACCCAGTACTTC. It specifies CAISERAGETQYF.

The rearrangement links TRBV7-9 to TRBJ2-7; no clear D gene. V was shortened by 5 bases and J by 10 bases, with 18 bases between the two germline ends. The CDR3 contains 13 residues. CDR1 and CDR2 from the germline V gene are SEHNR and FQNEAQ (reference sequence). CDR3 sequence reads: CASSPDSRVPQYF. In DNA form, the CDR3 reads TGTGCCAGCAGCCCAGATAGCAGAGTTCCACAGTACTTC.

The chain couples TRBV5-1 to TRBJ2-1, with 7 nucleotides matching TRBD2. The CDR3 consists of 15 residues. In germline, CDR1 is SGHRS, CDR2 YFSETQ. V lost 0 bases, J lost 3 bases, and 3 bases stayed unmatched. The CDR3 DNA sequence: TGCGCCAGCAGCTTGGGGGCTAGCGGCTACAATGAGCAGTTCTTC. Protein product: CASSLGASGYNEQFF.

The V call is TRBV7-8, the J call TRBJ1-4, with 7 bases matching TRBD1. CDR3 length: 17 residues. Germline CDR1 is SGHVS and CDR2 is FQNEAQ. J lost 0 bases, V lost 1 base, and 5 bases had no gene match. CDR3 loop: CASSLVDRVATNEKLFF. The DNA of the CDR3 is TGTGCCAGCAGCTTAGTCGACAGGGTGGCAACTAATGAAAAACTGTTTTTT. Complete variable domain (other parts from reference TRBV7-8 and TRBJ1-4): GAGVSQSPRYKVAKRGQDVALRCDPISGHVSLFWYQQALGQGPEFLTYFQNEAQLDKSGLPSDRFFAERPEGSVSTLKIQRTQQEDSAVYLCASSLVDRVATNEKLFFGSGTQLSVL.

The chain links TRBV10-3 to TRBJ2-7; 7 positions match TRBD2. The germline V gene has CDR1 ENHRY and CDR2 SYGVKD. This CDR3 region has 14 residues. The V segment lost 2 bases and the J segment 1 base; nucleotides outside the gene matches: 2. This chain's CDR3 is CAISETGGSYEQYF. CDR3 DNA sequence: TGTGCCATCAGTGAGACGGGGGGTTCCTACGAGCAGTACTTC.

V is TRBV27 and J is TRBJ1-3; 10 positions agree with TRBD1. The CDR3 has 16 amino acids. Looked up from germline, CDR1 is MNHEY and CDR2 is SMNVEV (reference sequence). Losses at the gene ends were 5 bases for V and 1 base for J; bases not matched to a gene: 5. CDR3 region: CASSERDRGSGNTIYF. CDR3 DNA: TGTGCCAGCAGTGAAAGGGACAGGGGATCTGGAAACACCATATATTTT.

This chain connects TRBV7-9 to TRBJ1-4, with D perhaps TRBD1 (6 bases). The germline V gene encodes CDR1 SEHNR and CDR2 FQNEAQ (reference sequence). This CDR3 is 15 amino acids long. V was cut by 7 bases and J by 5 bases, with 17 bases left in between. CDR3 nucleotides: TGTGCCAGCACCGGGAGTGGCAGGGGAAATGAAAAACTGTTTTTT. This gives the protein CASTGSGRGNEKLFF. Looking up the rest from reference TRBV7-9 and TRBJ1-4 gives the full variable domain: DTGVSQNPRHKITKRGQNVTFRCDPISEHNRLYWYRQTLGQGPEFLTYFQNEAQLEKSRLLSDRFSAERPKGSFSTLEIQRTEQGDSAMYLCASTGSGRGNEKLFFGSGTQLSVL.

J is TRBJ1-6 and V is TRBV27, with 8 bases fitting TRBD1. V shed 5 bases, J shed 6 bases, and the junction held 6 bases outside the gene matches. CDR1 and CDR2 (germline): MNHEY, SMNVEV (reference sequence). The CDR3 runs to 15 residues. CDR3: CASSPHDRGNSPLHF. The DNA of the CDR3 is TGTGCCAGCAGTCCCCACGACAGGGGTAATTCACCCCTCCACTTT.

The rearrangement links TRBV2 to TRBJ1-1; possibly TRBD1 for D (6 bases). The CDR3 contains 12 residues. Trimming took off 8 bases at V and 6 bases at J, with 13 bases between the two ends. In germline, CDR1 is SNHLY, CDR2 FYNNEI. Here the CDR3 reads CASGTGLAEAFF. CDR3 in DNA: TGTGCCAGCGGTACAGGGCTCGCTGAAGCTTTCTTT.

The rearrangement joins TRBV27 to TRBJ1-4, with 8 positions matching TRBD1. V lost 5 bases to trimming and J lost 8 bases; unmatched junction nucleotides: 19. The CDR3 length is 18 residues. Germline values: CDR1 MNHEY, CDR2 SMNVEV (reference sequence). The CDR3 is CASSADRGSSGFGEKLFF. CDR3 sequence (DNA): TGTGCCAGCAGTGCAGACAGGGGTAGTTCCGGATTCGGAGAAAAACTGTTTTTT.

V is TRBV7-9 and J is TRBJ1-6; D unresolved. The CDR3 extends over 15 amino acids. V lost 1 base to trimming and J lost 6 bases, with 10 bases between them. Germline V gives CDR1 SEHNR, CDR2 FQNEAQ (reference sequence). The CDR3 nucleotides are TGTGCCAGCAGCTTAGACAGTATGCTTAATTCACCCCTCCACTTT. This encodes CASSLDSMLNSPLHF.

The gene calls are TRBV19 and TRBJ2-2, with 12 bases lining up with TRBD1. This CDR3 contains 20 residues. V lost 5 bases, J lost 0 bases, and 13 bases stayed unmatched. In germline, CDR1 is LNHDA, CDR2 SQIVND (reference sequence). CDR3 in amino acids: CASSGRPGQGATTNTGELFF. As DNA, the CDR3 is TGTGCCAGTAGTGGCCGCCCGGGACAGGGGGCCACCACGAACACCGGGGAGCTGTTTTTT.

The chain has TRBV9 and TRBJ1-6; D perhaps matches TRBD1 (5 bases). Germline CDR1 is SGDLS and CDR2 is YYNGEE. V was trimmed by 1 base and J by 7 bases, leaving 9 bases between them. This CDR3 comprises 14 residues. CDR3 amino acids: CASSVRQQNSPLHF. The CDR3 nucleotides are TGTGCCAGCAGCGTAAGACAGCAGAATTCACCCCTCCACTTT.

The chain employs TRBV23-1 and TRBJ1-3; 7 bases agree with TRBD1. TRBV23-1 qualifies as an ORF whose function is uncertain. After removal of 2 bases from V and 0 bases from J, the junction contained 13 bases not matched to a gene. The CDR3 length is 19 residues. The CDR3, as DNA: TGCGCCAGCAGTCAACCCCGACAGGGACCCACGAGCTCTGGAAACACCATATATTTT. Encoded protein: CASSQPRQGPTSSGNTIYF.

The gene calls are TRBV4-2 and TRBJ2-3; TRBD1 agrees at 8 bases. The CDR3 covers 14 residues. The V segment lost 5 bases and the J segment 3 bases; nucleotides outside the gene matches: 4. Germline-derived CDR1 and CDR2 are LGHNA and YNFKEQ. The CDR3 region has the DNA TGTGCCAGCAGCGCGACAGGGGAAACAGATACGCAGTATTTT. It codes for CASSATGETDTQYF.